The clone carrying this TCR beta chain was recorded at least ten times. Antigen: not known. This sample is drawn from a study of T-cell reconstitution after alpha-beta-depleted transplantation in children. Notes on the study in general: About two months after transplant, alpha-beta T cells reportedly came from several hundred expanded graft clones. Some patients' high day-60 TCRbeta diversity was attributed to recipient cells surviving conditioning.

V was cut by 0 bases and J by 9 bases, with 18 bases left in between. This CDR3 contains 17 residues. CDR1 and CDR2 from the germline V gene are LGHNA and YSLEER. TCRbeta library preparation incorporated unique molecular identifiers. TCRdb reprocessed the PCR reads with MiXCR, giving one entry per CDR3 protein. The sample includes approximately 500,000 distinct CDR3 sequences, 8% to 11% of them seen just once. The chain recombines TRBV4-3 with TRBJ1-6, with D unresolved. This receptor was taken from a child aged 2-15 years with inherited bone marrow failure, due to receive a stem cell transplant. The sample here was PBMCs, taken before TCRalphabeta/CD19-depleted stem cell transplant. This CDR3 is CASSQEERVGPGSPLHF. In DNA, the CDR3 is TGCGCCAGCAGCCAAGAAGAGAGGGTAGGGCCAGGTTCACCCCTCCACTTT.